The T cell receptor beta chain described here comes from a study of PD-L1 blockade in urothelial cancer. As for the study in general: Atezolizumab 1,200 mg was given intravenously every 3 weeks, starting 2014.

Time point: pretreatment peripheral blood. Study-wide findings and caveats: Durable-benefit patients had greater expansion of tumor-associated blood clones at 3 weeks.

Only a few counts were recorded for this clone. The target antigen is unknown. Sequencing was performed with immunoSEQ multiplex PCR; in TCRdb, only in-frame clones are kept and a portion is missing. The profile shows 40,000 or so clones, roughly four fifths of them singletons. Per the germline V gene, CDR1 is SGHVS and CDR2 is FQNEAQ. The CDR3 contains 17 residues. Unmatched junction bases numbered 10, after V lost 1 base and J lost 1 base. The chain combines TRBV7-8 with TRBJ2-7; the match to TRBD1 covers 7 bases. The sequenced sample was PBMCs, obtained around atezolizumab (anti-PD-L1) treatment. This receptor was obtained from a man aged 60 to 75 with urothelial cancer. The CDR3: CASSLDVRARGSYEQYF. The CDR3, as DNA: TGTGCCAGCAGCTTAGACGTCCGGGCCAGGGGGTCCTACGAGCAGTACTTC.